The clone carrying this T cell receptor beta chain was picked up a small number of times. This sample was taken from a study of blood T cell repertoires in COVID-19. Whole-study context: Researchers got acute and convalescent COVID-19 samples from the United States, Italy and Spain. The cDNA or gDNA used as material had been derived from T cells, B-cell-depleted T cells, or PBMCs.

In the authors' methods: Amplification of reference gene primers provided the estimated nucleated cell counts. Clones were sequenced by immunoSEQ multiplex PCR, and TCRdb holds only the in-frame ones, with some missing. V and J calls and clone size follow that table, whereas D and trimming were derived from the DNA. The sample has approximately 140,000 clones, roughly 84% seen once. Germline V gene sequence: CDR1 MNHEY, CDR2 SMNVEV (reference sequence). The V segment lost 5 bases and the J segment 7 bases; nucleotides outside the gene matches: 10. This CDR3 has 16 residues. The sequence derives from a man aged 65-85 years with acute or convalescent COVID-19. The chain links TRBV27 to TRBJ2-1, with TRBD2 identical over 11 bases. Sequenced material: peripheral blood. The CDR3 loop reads CASSPSGASGRNEQFF. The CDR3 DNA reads TGTGCCAGCAGTCCCTCAGGTGCTAGCGGGAGGAATGAGCAGTTCTTC.